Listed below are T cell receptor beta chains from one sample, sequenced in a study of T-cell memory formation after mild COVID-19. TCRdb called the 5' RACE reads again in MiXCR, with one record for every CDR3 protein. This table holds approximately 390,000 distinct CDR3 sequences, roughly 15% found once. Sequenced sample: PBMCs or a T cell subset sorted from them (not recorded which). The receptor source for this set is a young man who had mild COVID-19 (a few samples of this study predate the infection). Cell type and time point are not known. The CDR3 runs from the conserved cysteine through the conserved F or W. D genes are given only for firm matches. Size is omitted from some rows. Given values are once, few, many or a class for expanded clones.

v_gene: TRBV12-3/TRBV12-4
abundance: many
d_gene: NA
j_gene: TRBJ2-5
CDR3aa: CASRLQETQYF
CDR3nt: TGTGCCAGCAGACTACAAGAGACCCAGTACTTC

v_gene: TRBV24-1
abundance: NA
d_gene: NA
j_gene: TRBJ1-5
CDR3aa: CATSDSSGNQPQHF
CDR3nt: TGTGCCACCAGTGATTCGTCGGGCAATCAGCCCCAGCATTTT

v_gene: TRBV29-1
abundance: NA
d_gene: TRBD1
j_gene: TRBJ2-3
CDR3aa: CSVLPPWDRGLPDTQYF
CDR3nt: TGCAGCGTTCTCCCACCATGGGACAGGGGTCTCCCAGATACGCAGTATTTT

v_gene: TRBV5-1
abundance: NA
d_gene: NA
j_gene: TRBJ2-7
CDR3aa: CASSFVTATGQQYF
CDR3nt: TGCGCCAGCAGTTTCGTCACAGCGACGGGGCAGCAGTACTTC

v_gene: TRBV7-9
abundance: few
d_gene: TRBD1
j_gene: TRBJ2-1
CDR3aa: CASSQRGQGMGEQFF
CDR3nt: TGTGCCAGCAGTCAGAGGGGACAGGGAATGGGTGAGCAGTTCTTC

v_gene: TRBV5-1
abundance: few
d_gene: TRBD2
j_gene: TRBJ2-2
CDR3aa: CASSFSGVRTGELFF
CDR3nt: TGCGCCAGCAGCTTTAGCGGGGTTCGGACCGGGGAGCTGTTTTTT

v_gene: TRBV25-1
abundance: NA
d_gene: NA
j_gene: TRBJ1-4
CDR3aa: CASSERSGGFEKLFF
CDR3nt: TGTGCCAGCAGTGAACGATCGGGGGGATTCGAAAAACTGTTTTTT

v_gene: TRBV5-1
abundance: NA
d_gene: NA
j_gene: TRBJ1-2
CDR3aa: CASSFVGTAFYGYTF
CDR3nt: TGCGCCAGCAGCTTCGTGGGGACGGCTTTCTATGGCTACACCTTC

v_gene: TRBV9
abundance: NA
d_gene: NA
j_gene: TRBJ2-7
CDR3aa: CASSPFDSSLYF
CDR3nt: TGTGCCAGCAGCCCGTTTGACAGTAGTTTGTACTTC

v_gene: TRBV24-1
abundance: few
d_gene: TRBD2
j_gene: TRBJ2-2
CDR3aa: CATSDFPPSGGPGELFF
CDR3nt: TGTGCCACCAGTGATTTTCCCCCGAGCGGGGGTCCCGGGGAGCTGTTTTTT

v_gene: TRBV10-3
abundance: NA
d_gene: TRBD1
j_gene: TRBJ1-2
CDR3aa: CAIKGQGYGYTF
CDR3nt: TGTGCCATCAAGGGACAGGGCTATGGCTACACCTTC

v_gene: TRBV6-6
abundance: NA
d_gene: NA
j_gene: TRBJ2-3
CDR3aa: CASRDGTTHTDTQYF
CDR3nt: TGTGCCAGCAGGGACGGGACAACCCACACAGATACGCAGTATTTT

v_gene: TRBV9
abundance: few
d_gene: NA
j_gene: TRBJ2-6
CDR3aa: CASSHSRSGANVLTF
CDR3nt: TGTGCCAGCAGCCATAGCAGATCTGGGGCCAACGTCCTGACTTTC

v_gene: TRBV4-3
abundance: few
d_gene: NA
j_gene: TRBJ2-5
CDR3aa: CASSRRGTGTQYF
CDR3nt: TGCGCCAGCAGCCGTAGGGGGACTGGGACCCAGTACTTC

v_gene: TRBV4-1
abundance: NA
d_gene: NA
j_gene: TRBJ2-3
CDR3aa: CASSHPARGGTDTQYF
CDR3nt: TGCGCCAGCAGCCATCCAGCGCGGGGTGGGACAGATACGCAGTATTTT

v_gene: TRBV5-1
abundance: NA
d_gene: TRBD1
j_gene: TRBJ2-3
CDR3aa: CASSLRTGTLRAQYF
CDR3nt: TGCGCCAGCAGCCTTAGGACAGGGACCCTCCGTGCGCAGTATTTT

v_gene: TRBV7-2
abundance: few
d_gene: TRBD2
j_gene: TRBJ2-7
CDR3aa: CASSAARGGLVYEQYF
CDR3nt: TGTGCCAGCAGCGCCGCCCGGGGGGGTCTCGTTTACGAGCAGTACTTC

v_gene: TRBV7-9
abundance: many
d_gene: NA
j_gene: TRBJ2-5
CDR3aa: CASSLVGLGGETQYF
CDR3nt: TGTGCCAGCAGCTTAGTGGGACTGGGGGGCGAGACCCAGTACTTC

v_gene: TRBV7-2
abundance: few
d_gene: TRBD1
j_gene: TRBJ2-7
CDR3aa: CASSHRDRHYEQYF
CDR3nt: TGTGCCAGCAGCCACCGGGACAGACACTACGAGCAGTACTTC

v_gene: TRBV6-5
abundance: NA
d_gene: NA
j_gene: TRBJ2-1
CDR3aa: CASRIQRGHDYNEQFF
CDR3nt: TGTGCCAGCAGAATTCAACGGGGACATGACTACAATGAGCAGTTCTTC

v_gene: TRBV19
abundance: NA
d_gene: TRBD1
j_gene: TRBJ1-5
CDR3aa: CASSTWTGSNQPQHF
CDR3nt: TGTGCCAGTAGTACCTGGACAGGGAGCAATCAGCCCCAGCATTTT

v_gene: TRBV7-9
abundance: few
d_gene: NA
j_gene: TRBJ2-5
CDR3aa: CASSSYRGGQETQYF
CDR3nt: TGTGCCAGCAGCTCGTACAGGGGAGGTCAAGAGACCCAGTACTTC

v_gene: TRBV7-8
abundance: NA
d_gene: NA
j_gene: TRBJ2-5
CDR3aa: CASSQPGQLQETQYF
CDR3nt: TGTGCCAGCAGCCAACCAGGACAGCTACAAGAGACCCAGTACTTC

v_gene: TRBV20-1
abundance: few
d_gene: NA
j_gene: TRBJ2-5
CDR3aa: CSARDGRDWRETQYF
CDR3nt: TGCAGTGCTAGAGATGGAAGGGATTGGCGAGAGACCCAGTACTTC

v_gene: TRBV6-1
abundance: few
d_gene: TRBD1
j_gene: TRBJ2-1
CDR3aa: CASSQGAFDNEQFF
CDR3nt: TGTGCCAGCAGTCAGGGGGCTTTCGACAATGAGCAGTTCTTC

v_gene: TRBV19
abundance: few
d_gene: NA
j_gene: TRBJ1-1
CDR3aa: CASSMGDSNTEAFF
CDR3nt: TGTGCCAGTAGTATGGGGGATTCGAACACTGAAGCTTTCTTT

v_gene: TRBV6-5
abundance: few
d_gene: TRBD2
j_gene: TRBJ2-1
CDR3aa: CASRRGSGGAHRNEQFF
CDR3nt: TGTGCCAGCAGGCGGGGTAGCGGGGGGGCCCATAGGAATGAGCAGTTCTTC

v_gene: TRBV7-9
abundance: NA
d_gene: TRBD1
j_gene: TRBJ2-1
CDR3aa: CASRLGRTGPHNEQFF
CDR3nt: TGTGCCAGCAGATTAGGCCGGACAGGTCCCCACAATGAGCAGTTCTTC

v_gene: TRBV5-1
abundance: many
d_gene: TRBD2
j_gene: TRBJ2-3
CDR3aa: CASSFGTSGGTDTQYF
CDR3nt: TGCGCCAGCAGCTTCGGGACTAGCGGGGGGACTGATACGCAGTATTTT

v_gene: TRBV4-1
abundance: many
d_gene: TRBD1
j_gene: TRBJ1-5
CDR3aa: CASSSQGVGGQPQHF
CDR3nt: TGCGCCAGCAGCTCGCAGGGGGTAGGAGGTCAGCCCCAGCATTTT

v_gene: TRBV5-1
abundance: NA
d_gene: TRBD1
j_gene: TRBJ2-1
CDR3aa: CASSLEGQGWDEQFF
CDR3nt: TGCGCCAGCAGCTTGGAGGGACAGGGGTGGGATGAGCAGTTCTTC

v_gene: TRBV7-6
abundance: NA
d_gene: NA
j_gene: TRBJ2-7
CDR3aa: CASSPQGISTYEQYF
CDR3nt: TGTGCCAGCAGCCCCCAGGGGATCTCTACCTACGAGCAGTACTTC

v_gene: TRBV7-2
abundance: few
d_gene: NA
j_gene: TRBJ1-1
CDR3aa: CASSWAGGAFF
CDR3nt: TGTGCCAGCAGCTGGGCGGGTGGCGCTTTCTTT

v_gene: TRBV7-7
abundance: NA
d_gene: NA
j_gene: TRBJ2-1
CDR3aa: CASSLGRWGDNEQFF
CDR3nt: TGTGCCAGCAGCTTAGGTCGGTGGGGGGACAATGAGCAGTTCTTC

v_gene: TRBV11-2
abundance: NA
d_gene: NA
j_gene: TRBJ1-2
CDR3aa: CASSSDHPGFDYGYTF
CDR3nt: TGTGCCAGCAGCTCAGACCACCCAGGGTTCGACTATGGCTACACCTTC

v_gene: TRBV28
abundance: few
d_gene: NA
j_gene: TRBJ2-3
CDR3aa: CAAEPGNTDTQYF
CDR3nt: TGTGCCGCCGAGCCAGGGAACACAGATACGCAGTATTTT

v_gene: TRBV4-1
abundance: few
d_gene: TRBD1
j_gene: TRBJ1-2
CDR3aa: CASSPQGSPRGYTF
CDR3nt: TGCGCCAGCAGCCCACAGGGGTCCCCTCGAGGCTACACCTTC

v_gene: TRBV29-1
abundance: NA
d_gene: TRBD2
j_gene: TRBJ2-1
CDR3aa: CSEGLAGHNEQFF
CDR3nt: TGCAGCGAGGGACTAGCGGGTCACAATGAGCAGTTCTTC

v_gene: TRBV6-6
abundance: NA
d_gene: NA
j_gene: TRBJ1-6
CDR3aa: CASSGPLRISYNSPLHF
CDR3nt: TGTGCCAGCAGTGGGCCTCTCAGAATCTCCTATAATTCACCCCTCCACTTT

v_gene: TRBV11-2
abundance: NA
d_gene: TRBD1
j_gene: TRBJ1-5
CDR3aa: CASSPRGRGNQPQHF
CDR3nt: TGTGCCAGCAGCCCCAGGGGGCGCGGAAATCAGCCCCAGCATTTT

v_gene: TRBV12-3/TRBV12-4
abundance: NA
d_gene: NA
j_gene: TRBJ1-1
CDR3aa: CASSGCNTEAFF
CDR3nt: TGTGCCAGCAGCGGGTGTAACACTGAAGCTTTCTTT

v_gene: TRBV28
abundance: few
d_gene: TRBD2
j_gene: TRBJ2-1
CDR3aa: CASSLLFSGGAWVHNEQFF
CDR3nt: TGTGCCAGCAGTTTATTGTTCAGCGGGGGGGCCTGGGTCCACAATGAGCAGTTCTTC

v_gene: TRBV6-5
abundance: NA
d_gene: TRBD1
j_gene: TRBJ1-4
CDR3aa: CASSNNRDRFQGLFF
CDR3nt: TGTGCCAGCAGTAACAACCGGGACAGGTTCCAAGGACTGTTTTTT

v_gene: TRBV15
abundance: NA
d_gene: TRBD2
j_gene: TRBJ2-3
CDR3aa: CATSGTSGSDTQYF
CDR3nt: TGTGCCACCAGCGGGACTAGCGGTTCAGATACGCAGTATTTT

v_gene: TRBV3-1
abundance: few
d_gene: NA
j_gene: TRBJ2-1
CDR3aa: CASSPSHTRGQFF
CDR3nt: TGTGCCAGCAGCCCGAGCCATACTCGGGGGCAGTTCTTC